One sample yielded the 8 T cell receptor beta chains listed below, sequenced in a study of control samples from healthy donors and cancer patients. TCRdb's copy holds only in-frame clones and misses some; the assay was immunoSEQ multiplex PCR. The sample lists some 130,000 clones, about 94% seen once, with 3.6% in the top ten. Specimen: blood. The source of these receptors is a man younger than 45 in good health.

Only one count was recorded for this clone. The V gene is TRBV5-1, the J gene TRBJ2-1; 9 nucleotides agree with TRBD1. V dropped 4 bases and J dropped 3; count of bases not matched to a gene: 5. The germline V gene has CDR1 SGHRS and CDR2 YFSETQ. The CDR3 loop spans 15 amino acids. The CDR3 protein is CASSAGQGGYNEQFF. The DNA of the CDR3 is TGCGCCAGCAGCGCGGGACAGGGAGGCTACAATGAGCAGTTCTTC.

Notes on this clone: This same CDR3 is encoded by further DNA sequences in the sample. The genes are TRBV7-2 and TRBJ2-5; the D call may be TRBD1 or TRBD2 (6 bases each). The germline gives CDR1 SGHTA, CDR2 FQGNSA. V lost 0 bases and J 5 bases, leaving 10 bases between the germline ends. The CDR3 loop spans 14 amino acids. In nucleotides, the CDR3 is TGTGCCAGCAGCTTAGCGGGGGGCGGGGAGACCCAGTACTTC. This codes for CASSLAGGGETQYF.

V usage is TRBV6-2 or TRBV6-3 and J usage is TRBJ1-1; D is unresolved. V shed 2 bases and J shed 1 base, with 2 bases lying between them. Germline CDR1 reads MNHEY; CDR2 reads SVGEGT. This CDR3 has 12 amino acids. This chain's CDR3 is CASSYTNTEAFF. CDR3 in DNA: TGTGCCAGCAGTTACACGAACACTGAAGCTTTCTTT.

The chain recombines TRBV3-1 (or the pseudogene TRBV3-2) with TRBJ1-4; a possible D gene is TRBD1 (6 bases). CDR1 is LGHDT, CDR2 YNNKEL, per germline (reference sequence). The CDR3 totals 13 residues. V was pared by 11 bases and J by 8 bases, with 18 bases between. The CDR3 DNA follows: TGTGCCGCTCGCGGGAGAAGGGGGGAAAAACTGTTTTTT. Translation: CAARGRRGEKLFF.

V usage is TRBV6-6 and J usage is TRBJ1-5, with D possibly TRBD1 on 6 matching bases. V lost 6 bases and J lost 4, with 13 bases in between. This CDR3 spans 14 amino acids. The germline gives CDR1 MNHNY, CDR2 SVGAGI (reference sequence). The CDR3 region has the DNA TGTGCCAGCAGCCTACAGGGTATTAATCAGCCCCAGCATTTT. It specifies CASSLQGINQPQHF.

The rearrangement joins TRBV6-1 to TRBJ1-2; D not certain. The germline CDR1 and CDR2 sequences are MNHNS and SASEGT. The CDR3 is 15 residues long. The V gene lost 2 bases and the J gene lost 0 bases, with 10 bases spanning the gap. For the CDR3, the DNA is TGTGCCAGCAGTGAAAGCCCCTCTCCTAACTATGGCTACACCTTC. Protein sequence: CASSESPSPNYGYTF.

The chain uses TRBV5-1 and TRBJ1-2; 8 bases map to TRBD1. CDR3 length: 13 residues. J lost 3 bases, V lost 4 bases, and 2 bases had no gene match. The germline V gene has CDR1 SGHRS and CDR2 YFSETQ. The CDR3 DNA sequence: TGCGCCAGCAGCCCGGACAGGGACTATGGCTACACCTTC. It encodes CASSPDRDYGYTF.

This clone was detected only once. The genes are TRBV9 and TRBJ2-7; D tentatively fits TRBD1 or TRBD2 (6 bases each). The CDR3 consists of 16 residues. Germline CDR1 and CDR2: SGDLS and YYNGEE. The ends were cut back, 0 bases at V and 3 bases at J, with 16 bases in the middle. CDR3 residues: CASSVGRGASHYEQYF. DNA for the CDR3: TGTGCCAGCAGCGTAGGGAGGGGGGCCTCCCACTACGAGCAGTACTTC.